This TCR beta chain was identified in a study of blood T cell repertoires in COVID-19. Study overall: The United States, Italy and Spain were the sources of the acute and convalescent COVID-19 samples. T cells, B-cell-depleted T cells, or PBMCs supplied cDNA or gDNA.

As originally analysed: Amplification with reference gene primers provided the estimates of nucleated cell counts. This table comes from immunoSEQ multiplex PCR, and its TCRdb copy is limited to in-frame clones, with some not included. V and J calls and clone size are given by that table; D and trimming were obtained from the DNA. The table lists approximately 240,000 clones, around 80% of them singletons. CDR3 size: 14 residues. V was clipped by 5 bases and J by 4 bases, with 12 bases between them. Germline CDR1 is SGHRS and CDR2 is YFSETQ. Enrollment of patients from Seattle took place during active infection, with longitudinal follow-up.

This sequence was found in a woman aged 25 to 39 with COVID-19, enrolled during active disease. Sequenced sample: peripheral blood. The genes are TRBV5-1 and TRBJ2-2; weak D call: TRBD1 (6 bases). The CDR3 bases are TGCGCCAGCAGAGGGGGTACGGGCACCGGGGAGCTGTTTTTT. Translating gives CASRGGTGTGELFF.